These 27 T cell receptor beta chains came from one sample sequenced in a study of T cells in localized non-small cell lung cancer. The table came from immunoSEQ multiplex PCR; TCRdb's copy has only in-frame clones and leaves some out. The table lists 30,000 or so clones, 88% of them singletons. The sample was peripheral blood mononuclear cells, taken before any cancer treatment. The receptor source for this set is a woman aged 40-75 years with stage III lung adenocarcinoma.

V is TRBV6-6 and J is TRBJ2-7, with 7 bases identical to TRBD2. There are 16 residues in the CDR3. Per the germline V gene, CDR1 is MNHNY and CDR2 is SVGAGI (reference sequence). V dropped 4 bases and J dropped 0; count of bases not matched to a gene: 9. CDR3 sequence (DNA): TGTGCCAGCAGTTCGGGCCATTGGACTAGCTCCTACGAGCAGTACTTC. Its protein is CASSSGHWTSSYEQYF.

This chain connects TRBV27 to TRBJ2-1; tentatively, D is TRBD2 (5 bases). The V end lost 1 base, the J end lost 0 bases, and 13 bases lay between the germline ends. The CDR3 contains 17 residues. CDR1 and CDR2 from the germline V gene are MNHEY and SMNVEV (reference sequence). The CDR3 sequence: CASSLWPSPSSYNEQFF. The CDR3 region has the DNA TGTGCCAGCAGTTTATGGCCTAGCCCTAGCTCCTACAATGAGCAGTTCTTC.

The CDR3 DNA sequence: TGTGCCAGCAGCGTGGGACTGCTCACCGGGGAGCTGTTTTTT. Protein sequence: CASSVGLLTGELFF. The chain uses TRBV5-6 and TRBJ2-2, with D perhaps TRBD2 (6 bases). V shed 4 bases and J shed 4 bases, with 11 bases lying between them. CDR1 and CDR2 (germline): SGHDT, YYEEEE. The CDR3 is 14 amino acids. The full variable domain, in which reference TRBV5-6 and TRBJ2-2 provide the parts outside the CDR3, is DAGVTQSPTHLIKTRGQQVTLRCSPKSGHDTVSWYQQALGQGPQFIFQYYEEEERQRGNFPDRFSGHQFPNYSSELNVNALLLGDSALYLCASSVGLLTGELFFGEGSRLTVL.

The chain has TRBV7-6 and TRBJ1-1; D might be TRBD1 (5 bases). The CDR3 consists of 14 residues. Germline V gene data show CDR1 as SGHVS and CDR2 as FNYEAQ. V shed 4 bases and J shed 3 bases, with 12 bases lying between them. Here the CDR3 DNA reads TGTGCCAGCAGCTCGCCGGGGGGGGACACTGAAGCTTTCTTT. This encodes CASSSPGGDTEAFF.

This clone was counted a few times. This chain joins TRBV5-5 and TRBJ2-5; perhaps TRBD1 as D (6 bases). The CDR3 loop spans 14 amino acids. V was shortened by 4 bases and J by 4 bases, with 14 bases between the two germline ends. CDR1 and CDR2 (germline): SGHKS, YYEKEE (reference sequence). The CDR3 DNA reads TGTGCCAGCAGCACCCCAGGGGTAGGAGAGACCCAGTACTTC. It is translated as CASSTPGVGETQYF.

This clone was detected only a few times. The CDR3 region is CASSLSRTEAFF. The CDR3 nucleotides are TGTGCCAGCAGTTTATCAAGGACTGAAGCTTTCTTT. V usage is TRBV28 and J usage is TRBJ1-1; D remains ambiguous. There are 12 residues in the CDR3. V lost 1 base to trimming and J lost 5 bases, with 5 bases between them. Germline V CDR1 and CDR2: MDHEN, SYDVKM.

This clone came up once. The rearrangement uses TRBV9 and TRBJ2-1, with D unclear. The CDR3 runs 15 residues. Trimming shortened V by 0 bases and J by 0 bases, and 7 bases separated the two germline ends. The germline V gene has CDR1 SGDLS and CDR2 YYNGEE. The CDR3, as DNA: TGTGCCAGCAGCGTAGGGGCGAGCTCCTACAATGAGCAGTTCTTC. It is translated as CASSVGASSYNEQFF.

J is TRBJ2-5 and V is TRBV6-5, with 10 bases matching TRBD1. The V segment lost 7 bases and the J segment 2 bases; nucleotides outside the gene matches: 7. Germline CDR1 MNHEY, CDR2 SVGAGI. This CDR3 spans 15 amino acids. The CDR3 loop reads CASTTPGQGQETQYF. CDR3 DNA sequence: TGTGCCAGCACTACCCCGGGACAGGGGCAAGAGACCCAGTACTTC.

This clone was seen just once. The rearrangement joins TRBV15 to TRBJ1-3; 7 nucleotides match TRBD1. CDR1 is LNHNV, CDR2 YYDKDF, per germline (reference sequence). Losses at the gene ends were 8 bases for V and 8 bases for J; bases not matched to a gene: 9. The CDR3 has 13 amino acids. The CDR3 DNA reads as TGTGCCACCCGAAGACAGGGAGAGGACACCATATATTTT. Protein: CATRRQGEDTIYF.

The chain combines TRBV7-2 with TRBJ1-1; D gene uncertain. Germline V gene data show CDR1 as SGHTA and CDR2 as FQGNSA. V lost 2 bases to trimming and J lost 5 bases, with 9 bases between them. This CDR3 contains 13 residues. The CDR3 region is CASSLSRETEAFF. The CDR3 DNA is TGTGCCAGCAGCTTATCTAGGGAAACTGAAGCTTTCTTT.

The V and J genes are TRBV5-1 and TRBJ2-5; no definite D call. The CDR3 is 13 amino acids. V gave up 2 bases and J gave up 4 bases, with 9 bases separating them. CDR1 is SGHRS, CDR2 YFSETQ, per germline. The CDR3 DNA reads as TGCGCCAGCAGCTTTGGGGTGGGAGAGACCCAGTACTTC. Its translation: CASSFGVGETQYF.

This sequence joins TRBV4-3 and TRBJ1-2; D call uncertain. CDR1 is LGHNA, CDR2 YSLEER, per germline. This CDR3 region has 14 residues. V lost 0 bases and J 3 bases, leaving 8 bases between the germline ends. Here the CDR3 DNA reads TGCGCCAGCAGCCAAGATTCGGGTTACTATGGCTACACCTTC. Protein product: CASSQDSGYYGYTF.

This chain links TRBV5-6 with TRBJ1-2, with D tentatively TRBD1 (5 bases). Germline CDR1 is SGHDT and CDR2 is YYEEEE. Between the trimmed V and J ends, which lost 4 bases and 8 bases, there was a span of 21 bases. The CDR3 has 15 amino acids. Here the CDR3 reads CASSRGGEGTVGYTF. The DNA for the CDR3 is TGTGCCAGCAGCCGGGGGGGTGAGGGCACAGTCGGCTACACCTTC.

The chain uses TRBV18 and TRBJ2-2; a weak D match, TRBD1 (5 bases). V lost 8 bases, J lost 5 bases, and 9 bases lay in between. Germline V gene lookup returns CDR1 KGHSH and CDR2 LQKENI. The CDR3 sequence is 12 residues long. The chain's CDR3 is CASAGSTGELFF. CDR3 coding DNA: TGTGCCAGCGCAGGGTCAACCGGGGAGCTGTTTTTT.

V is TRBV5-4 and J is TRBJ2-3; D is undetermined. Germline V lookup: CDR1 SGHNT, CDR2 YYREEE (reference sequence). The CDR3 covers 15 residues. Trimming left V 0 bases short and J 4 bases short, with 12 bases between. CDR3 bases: TGTGCCAGCAGCTTGGAAATTAGTGACGCAGATACGCAGTATTTT. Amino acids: CASSLEISDADTQYF. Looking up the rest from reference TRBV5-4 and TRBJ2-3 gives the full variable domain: ETGVTQSPTHLIKTRGQQVTLRCSSQSGHNTVSWYQQALGQGPQFIFQYYREEENGRGNFPPRFSGLQFPNYSSELNVNALELDDSALYLCASSLEISDADTQYFGPGTRLTVL.

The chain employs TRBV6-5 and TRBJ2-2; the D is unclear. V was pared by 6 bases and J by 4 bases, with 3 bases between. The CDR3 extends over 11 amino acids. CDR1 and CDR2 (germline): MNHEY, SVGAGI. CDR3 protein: CASRGTGELFF. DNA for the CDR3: TGTGCCAGCAGGGGCACCGGGGAGCTGTTTTTT.

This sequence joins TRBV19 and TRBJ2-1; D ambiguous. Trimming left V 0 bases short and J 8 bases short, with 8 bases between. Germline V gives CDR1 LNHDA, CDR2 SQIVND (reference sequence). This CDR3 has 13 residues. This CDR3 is CASSIERLHEQFF. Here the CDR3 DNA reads TGTGCCAGTAGTATAGAAAGGCTACATGAGCAGTTCTTC.

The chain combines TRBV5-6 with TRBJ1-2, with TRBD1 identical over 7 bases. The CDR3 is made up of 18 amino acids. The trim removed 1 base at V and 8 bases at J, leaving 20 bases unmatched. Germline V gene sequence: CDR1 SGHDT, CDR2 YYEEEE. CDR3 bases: TGTGCCAGCAGCTTGTATCGAGGGATGACAGGGAGCGAGGAAGGCTACACCTTC. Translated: CASSLYRGMTGSEEGYTF.

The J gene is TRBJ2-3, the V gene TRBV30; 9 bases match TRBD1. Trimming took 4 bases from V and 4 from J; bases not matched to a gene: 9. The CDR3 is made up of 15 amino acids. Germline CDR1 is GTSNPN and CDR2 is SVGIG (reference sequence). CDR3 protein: CAWTPGQGESDTQYF. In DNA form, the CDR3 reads TGTGCCTGGACACCGGGACAGGGAGAATCAGATACGCAGTATTTT.

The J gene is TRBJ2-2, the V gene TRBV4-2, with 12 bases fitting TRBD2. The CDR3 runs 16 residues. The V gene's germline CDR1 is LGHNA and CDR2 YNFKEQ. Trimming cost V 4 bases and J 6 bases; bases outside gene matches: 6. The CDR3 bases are TGTGCCAGCAGCCCTACTAGCGGGAGGCCTTCCGGGGAGCTGTTTTTT. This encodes CASSPTSGRPSGELFF.

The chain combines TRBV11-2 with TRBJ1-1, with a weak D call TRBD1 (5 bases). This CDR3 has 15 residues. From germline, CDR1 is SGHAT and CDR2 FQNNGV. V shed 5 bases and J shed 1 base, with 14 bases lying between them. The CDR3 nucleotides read TGTGCCAGCAGCCCCGGGACTTTAACGAACACTGAAGCTTTCTTT. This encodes CASSPGTLTNTEAFF.

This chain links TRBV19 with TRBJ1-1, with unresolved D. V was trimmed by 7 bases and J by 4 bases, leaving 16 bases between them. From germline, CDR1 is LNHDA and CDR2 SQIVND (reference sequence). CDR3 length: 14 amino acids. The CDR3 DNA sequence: TGTGCCAGTATCCTCGAGGGATCGGGCACTGAAGCTTTCTTT. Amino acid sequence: CASILEGSGTEAFF.

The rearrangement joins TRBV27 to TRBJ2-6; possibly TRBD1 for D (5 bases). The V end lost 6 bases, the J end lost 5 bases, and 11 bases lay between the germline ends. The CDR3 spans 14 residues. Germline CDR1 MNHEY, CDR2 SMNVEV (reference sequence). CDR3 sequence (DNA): TGTGCCAGCAGGGGGCAGGCCAGGGCCAACGTCCTGACTTTC. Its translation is CASRGQARANVLTF.

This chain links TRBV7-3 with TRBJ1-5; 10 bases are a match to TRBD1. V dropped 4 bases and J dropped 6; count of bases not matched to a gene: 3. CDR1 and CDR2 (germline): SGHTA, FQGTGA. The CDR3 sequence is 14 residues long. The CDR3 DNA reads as TGTGCCAGCAGCTCGACAGGGGGCAGTCAGCCCCAGCATTTT. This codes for CASSSTGGSQPQHF.

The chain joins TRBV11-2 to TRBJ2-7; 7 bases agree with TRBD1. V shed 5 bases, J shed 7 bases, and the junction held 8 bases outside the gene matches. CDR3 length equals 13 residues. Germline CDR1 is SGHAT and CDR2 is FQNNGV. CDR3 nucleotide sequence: TGTGCCAGCAGCGCTTTTGACAGGGCGGAGCAGTACTTC. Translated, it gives CASSAFDRAEQYF.

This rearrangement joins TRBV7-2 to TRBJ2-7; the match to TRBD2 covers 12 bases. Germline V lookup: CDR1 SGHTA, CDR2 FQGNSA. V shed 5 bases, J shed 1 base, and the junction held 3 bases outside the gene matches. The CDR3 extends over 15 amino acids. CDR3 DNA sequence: TGTGCCAGCAGCACTGGACTAGCGGGGTCCTACGAGCAGTACTTC. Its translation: CASSTGLAGSYEQYF.

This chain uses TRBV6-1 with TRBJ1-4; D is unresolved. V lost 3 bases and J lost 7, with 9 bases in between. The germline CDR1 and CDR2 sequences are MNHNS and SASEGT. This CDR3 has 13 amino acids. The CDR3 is CASSDWVSEKLFF. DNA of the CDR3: TGTGCCAGCAGTGACTGGGTTTCTGAAAAACTGTTTTTT.